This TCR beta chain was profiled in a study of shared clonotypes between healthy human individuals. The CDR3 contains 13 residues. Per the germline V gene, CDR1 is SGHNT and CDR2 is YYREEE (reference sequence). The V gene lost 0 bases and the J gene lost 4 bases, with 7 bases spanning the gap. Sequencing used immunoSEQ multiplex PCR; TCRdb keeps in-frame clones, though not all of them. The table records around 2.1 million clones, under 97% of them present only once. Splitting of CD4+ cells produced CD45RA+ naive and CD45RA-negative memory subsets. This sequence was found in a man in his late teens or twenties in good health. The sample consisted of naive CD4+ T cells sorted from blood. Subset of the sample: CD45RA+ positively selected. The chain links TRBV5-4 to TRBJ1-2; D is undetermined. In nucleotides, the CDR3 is TGTGCCAGCAGCTTGGAACAGCCCTATGGCTACACCTTC. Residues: CASSLEQPYGYTF.